These 30 T cell receptor beta chains were all obtained from the same sample, sequenced in a study of blood T cells in healthy people across ages. With a J-beta primer mix and a sample-barcoded 5' primer, a second PCR ran 7 to 11 cycles. In TCRdb, the 5' RACE reads were re-called with MiXCR into one record per CDR3 protein. The sample records approximately 850,000 distinct CDR3 sequences, approximately 44% being singletons. Specimen: blood. These TCRs come from a man between 60 and 75 years old in good health.

The chain has TRBV5-1 and TRBJ2-3; 12 positions agree with TRBD2. The CDR3 extends over 18 amino acids. J was trimmed by 1 base and V by 3 bases; bases with no gene match: 9. Germline CDR1 reads SGHRS; CDR2 reads YFSETQ. In nucleotides, the CDR3 is TGCGCCAGCAGCTCATCTAGCGGGGGGGCAATAGGCACAGATACGCAGTATTTT. Its protein is CASSSSSGGAIGTDTQYF.

The sample holds a few counts of this clonotype. The chain combines TRBV5-1 with TRBJ2-5, with TRBD1 as a possible D gene (6 bases). CDR1 and CDR2 from the germline V gene are SGHRS and YFSETQ. V gave up 3 bases and J gave up 7 bases, with 19 bases separating them. The CDR3 contains 15 residues. Here the CDR3 reads CASSSDGQNRGTQYF. CDR3 bases: TGCGCCAGCAGCTCCGACGGACAGAATAGAGGGACCCAGTACTTC.

V gene TRBV6-6 combines with J gene TRBJ2-5; D is perhaps TRBD1 (6 bases). The V end lost 6 bases, the J end lost 11 bases, and 16 bases lay between the germline ends. This CDR3 contains 12 residues. Germline CDR1 MNHNY, CDR2 SVGAGI (reference sequence). The CDR3 protein is CASSHGDTGQYF. In DNA form, the CDR3 reads TGTGCCAGCAGCCACGGGGACACCGGGCAGTACTTC.

The chain is built from TRBV12-3 or TRBV12-4 and TRBJ2-6; TRBD1 matches 11 bases. This CDR3 spans 16 amino acids. V lost 9 bases to trimming and J lost 3 bases; unmatched junction nucleotides: 7. DNA of the CDR3: TGTGCCAGTTACCGGGACAGGGGGTTTGGGGCCAACGTCCTGACTTTC. Translation gives CASYRDRGFGANVLTF.

This clonotype was seen only a few times. The chain uses TRBV5-1 and TRBJ2-7, with 13 bases lining up with TRBD2. The trim removed 5 bases at V and 2 bases at J, leaving 4 bases unmatched. The CDR3 covers 15 residues. Germline V gene data show CDR1 as SGHRS and CDR2 as YFSETQ. CDR3 region: CASRPGTSGTYEQYF. In nucleotides, the CDR3 is TGCGCCAGCAGACCCGGGACTAGCGGGACCTACGAGCAGTACTTC. Using reference TRBV5-1 and TRBJ2-7 for the parts outside the CDR3, the full variable domain is KAGVTQTPRYLIKTRGQQVTLSCSPISGHRSVSWYQQTPGQGLQFLFEYFSETQRNKGNFPGRFSGRQFSNSRSEMNVSTLELGDSALYLCASRPGTSGTYEQYFGPGTRLTVT.

In this sample, this clonotype turned up a few times. The gene calls are TRBV11-2 and TRBJ2-7; D remains unclear. Germline values: CDR1 SGHAT, CDR2 FQNNGV. The CDR3 sequence is 15 residues long. Trimming removed 0 bases at V and 0 bases at J, with 9 bases between. CDR3 amino acids: CASSLDLRSSYEQYF. The CDR3 region has the DNA TGTGCCAGCAGCTTAGATCTGCGGAGCTCCTACGAGCAGTACTTC.

The table lists this clonotype with a few counts. The CDR3 sequence is CSVVQGTSYEQYF. The CDR3 DNA follows: TGCAGCGTTGTACAGGGGACCTCCTACGAGCAGTACTTC. V is TRBV29-1 and J is TRBJ2-7; 7 bases map to TRBD1. The CDR3 has 13 residues. Germline CDR1 SQVTM, CDR2 ANQGSEA. J lost 0 bases, V lost 4 bases, and 3 bases had no gene match.

This clonotype came up a few times. This chain joins TRBV20-1 and TRBJ2-1, with D possibly TRBD2 on 5 matching bases. V was shortened by 3 bases and J by 9 bases, with 12 bases between the two germline ends. Germline V gene data show CDR1 as DFQATT and CDR2 as SNEGSKA (reference sequence). The CDR3 has 12 amino acids. CDR3 region: CSARTTGIEQFF. For the CDR3, the DNA is TGCAGTGCTAGGACGACCGGGATTGAGCAGTTCTTC.

The chain carries TRBV30 and TRBJ1-4; D is ambiguous. CDR3 length: 14 residues. CDR1 GTSNPN and CDR2 SVGIG come from the germline V gene (reference sequence). The ends were cut back, 4 bases at V and 5 bases at J, with 14 bases in the middle. The CDR3 DNA is TGTGCCTGGAAACCTTTGGAACGGAATGAAAAACTGTTTTTT. Protein product: CAWKPLERNEKLFF.

The V gene is TRBV5-5, the J gene TRBJ1-2, with D tentatively TRBD1 (6 bases). The CDR3 totals 18 residues. V lost 0 bases and J 3 bases, leaving 21 bases between the germline ends. The germline CDR1 and CDR2 sequences are SGHKS and YYEKEE (reference sequence). DNA of the CDR3: TGTGCCAGCAGCTTGGACCTAAACTTCCGGCGGACAGACTATGGCTACACCTTC. This sequence encodes CASSLDLNFRRTDYGYTF.

This clonotype has more than one count but fewer than ten. The rearrangement links TRBV11-2 to TRBJ2-5; D is possibly TRBD1 or TRBD2 (5 bases each). The CDR3 runs to 17 residues. V lost 0 bases and J 5 bases, leaving 19 bases between the germline ends. CDR1 and CDR2 from the germline V gene are SGHAT and FQNNGV. Here the CDR3 reads CASSLDSLTHEGETQYF. Here the CDR3 DNA reads TGTGCCAGCAGCTTAGATAGCTTGACCCATGAGGGGGAGACCCAGTACTTC.

This clonotype was seen more than once but under ten times. This rearrangement joins TRBV20-1 to TRBJ1-2; D uncertain. Trimming left V 6 bases short and J 0 bases short, with 8 bases between. The CDR3 contains 12 residues. Germline V gene data show CDR1 as DFQATT and CDR2 as SNEGSKA (reference sequence). CDR3 DNA sequence: TGCAGTGCCTTTTTACCTAACTATGGCTACACCTTC. This translates into CSAFLPNYGYTF.

The chain couples TRBV11-2 to TRBJ2-1; 12 positions match TRBD2. V gave up 11 bases and J gave up 5 bases; unmatched junction bases: 10. The germline gives CDR1 SGHAT, CDR2 FQNNGV. The CDR3 runs 15 residues. CDR3 bases: TGTGCCGTAGGGCTAGCGGGGGGGCTCGACAATGAGCAGTTCTTC. This encodes CAVGLAGGLDNEQFF.

This clonotype came up a few times. In DNA, the CDR3 is TGCAGTGCTAGAGGAAAACTAGCGGAGCAGTTCTTC. Translating it yields CSARGKLAEQFF. This chain links TRBV20-1 with TRBJ2-1, with TRBD2 identical over 7 bases. CDR1 and CDR2 (germline): DFQATT, SNEGSKA (reference sequence). V gave up 1 base and J gave up 10 bases; unmatched junction bases: 4. The CDR3 is made up of 12 amino acids.

The rearrangement uses TRBV20-1 and TRBJ1-5; 9 bases align to TRBD1. Germline CDR1 and CDR2: DFQATT and SNEGSKA (reference sequence). Trimming took 5 bases from V and 4 from J; bases not matched to a gene: 6. CDR3 size: 14 residues. The CDR3, as DNA: TGCAGTGCTTTCGGGACAGGGCGTAATCAGCCCCAGCATTTT. Residues: CSAFGTGRNQPQHF.

The rearrangement uses TRBV18 and TRBJ1-2, with 7 bases matching TRBD1. V trimming: 6 bases; J trimming: 1 base; junction bases outside the gene matches: 11. Germline CDR1 is KGHSH and CDR2 is LQKENI. The CDR3 loop spans 16 amino acids. CDR3 DNA: TGTGCCAGCTCTTCCTCCCTCGCAGGGGGTAACTATGGCTACACCTTC. The encoded protein is CASSSSLAGGNYGYTF.

This clonotype was found a few times. This rearrangement joins TRBV20-1 to TRBJ1-4; unclear D gene. Deletions cut 4 bases from V and 0 bases from J, with 12 bases between. Per germline, CDR1 DFQATT and CDR2 SNEGSKA (reference sequence). This CDR3 has 15 residues. The CDR3 here is CSATRTGATNEKLFF. CDR3 coding DNA: TGCAGTGCTACTAGGACGGGAGCAACTAATGAAAAACTGTTTTTT.

The chain uses TRBV2 and TRBJ1-4; 8 nucleotides line up with TRBD1. Looked up from germline, CDR1 is SNHLY and CDR2 is FYNNEI. The trim removed 4 bases at V and 0 bases at J, leaving 7 bases unmatched. There are 17 residues in the CDR3. For the CDR3, the DNA is TGTGCCAGCAGTGCACCGGGACAGGTCACAACTAATGAAAAACTGTTTTTT. This gives the protein CASSAPGQVTTNEKLFF.

This rearrangement joins TRBV29-1 to TRBJ1-2, with 7 bases lining up with TRBD1. From germline, CDR1 is SQVTM and CDR2 ANQGSEA. V was clipped by 4 bases and J by 6 bases; unmatched bases: 8. This CDR3 comprises 13 residues. The CDR3 coding sequence is TGCAGCGTTGGCGAGGGGGCGTTTGATGGCTACACCTTC. Protein: CSVGEGAFDGYTF.

This sequence joins TRBV7-9 and TRBJ1-6, with TRBD1 matching 7 bases. V was pared by 6 bases and J by 6 bases, with 11 bases of the junction left unmatched. The CDR3 is made up of 16 amino acids. Per the germline V gene, CDR1 is SEHNR and CDR2 is FQNEAQ (reference sequence). CDR3 nucleotides: TGTGCCAGCAGTCCATATCCGGGACAGACTAATTCACCCCTCCACTTT. Its translation is CASSPYPGQTNSPLHF.

Only a few counts were recorded for this clonotype. The chain employs TRBV20-1 and TRBJ2-5; 8 positions agree with TRBD2. Trimming cost V 6 bases and J 4 bases; bases outside gene matches: 10. Germline CDR1 and CDR2: DFQATT and SNEGSKA (reference sequence). This CDR3 contains 14 residues. The CDR3 sequence is CSAPAGGSGETQYF. The CDR3 DNA sequence: TGCAGTGCCCCCGCGGGAGGTTCGGGAGAGACCCAGTACTTC.

The V gene is TRBV10-3, the J gene TRBJ2-3; D might be TRBD2 (6 bases). This CDR3 is 15 amino acids long. Trimming removed 4 bases at V and 2 bases at J, with 13 bases between. From germline, CDR1 is ENHRY and CDR2 SYGVKD. The chain's CDR3 is CAISGSSGYTDTQYF. CDR3 bases: TGTGCCATCAGTGGAAGTAGCGGATACACAGATACGCAGTATTTT.

This rearrangement joins TRBV21-1 to TRBJ2-7; the D call in the table, TRBD1, was not verified against the DNA. TRBV21-1 is listed as a pseudogene. This CDR3 is 14 amino acids long. CDR3 sequence (DNA): TGTGCCAGCAGCAAAGACTCGAACAGGTACGAGCAGTACTTC. This sequence encodes CASSKDSNRYEQYF.

This chain connects TRBV14 to TRBJ1-5; D unclear. The CDR3 runs 13 residues. V lost 4 bases and J 7 bases, leaving 11 bases between the germline ends. In germline, CDR1 is SGHDN, CDR2 FVKESK. The CDR3 loop reads CASSLKEGQPQHF. CDR3 nucleotide sequence: TGTGCCAGCAGCCTCAAGGAGGGACAGCCCCAGCATTTT. The full variable domain, completed using reference TRBV14 and TRBJ1-5, is EAGVTQFPSHSVIEKGQTVTLRCDPISGHDNLYWYRRVMGKEIKFLLHFVKESKQDESGMPNNRFLAERTGGTYSTLKVQPAELEDSGVYFCASSLKEGQPQHFGDGTRLSIL.

V and J are TRBV9 and TRBJ2-3; perhaps TRBD1 as D (6 bases). This CDR3 comprises 15 residues. Germline-derived CDR1 and CDR2 are SGDLS and YYNGEE. V lost 3 bases to trimming and J lost 0 bases, with 11 bases between them. The CDR3 coding sequence is TGTGCCAGCAGCGCCGGGACAACTAGCACAGATACGCAGTATTTT. Its translation: CASSAGTTSTDTQYF.

As concerns this clonotype: This could be a read error, since a much larger clone is one nucleotide away. V and J are TRBV29-1 and TRBJ1-2, with 7 bases that match TRBD1. The CDR3 extends over 14 amino acids. Germline V lookup: CDR1 SQVTM, CDR2 ANQGSEA. The CDR3 DNA reads as TGCAGCGTTGCACCGGGACAGTCTAACTGTGGCTACACCTTC. This codes for CSVAPGQSNCGYTF.

This clonotype was seen more than once but under ten times. V gene TRBV7-9 combines with J gene TRBJ1-5; 7 positions agree with TRBD1. Per germline, CDR1 SEHNR and CDR2 FQNEAQ (reference sequence). V lost 5 bases to trimming and J lost 3 bases; unmatched junction nucleotides: 4. The CDR3 extends over 14 amino acids. The CDR3 nucleotides are TGTGCCAGCAGCCCGACAGGGATCAATCAGCCCCAGCATTTT. Protein: CASSPTGINQPQHF.

This clonotype showed up just a few times. The chain couples TRBV5-1 to TRBJ2-5; D possibly corresponds to TRBD1 (5 bases). The DNA matches TRBJ2-7 better at its end, which makes the J call doubtful. Germline-derived CDR1 and CDR2 are SGHRS and YFSETQ. This CDR3 is 16 amino acids long. CDR3 sequence reads: CASSLVNRYQGSEQYF. DNA for the CDR3: TGCGCCAGCAGCTTGGTTAATCGTTACCAGGGCAGCGAGCAGTACTTC.

The chain uses TRBV6-5 and TRBJ2-1, with 7 bases aligning to TRBD2. This CDR3 spans 15 amino acids. Germline CDR1 reads MNHEY; CDR2 reads SVGAGI. With 2 bases clipped from V and 5 bases from J, the junction kept 6 bases outside the gene matches. CDR3 nucleotide sequence: TGTGCCAGCAGTTACAGCGGGACTCAGAACAATGAGCAGTTCTTC. Amino acid sequence: CASSYSGTQNNEQFF.

The chain carries TRBV30 and TRBJ2-1, with D uncertain. From germline, CDR1 is GTSNPN and CDR2 SVGIG (reference sequence). Trimming took 3 bases from V and 6 from J, leaving 9 bases between them. The CDR3 has 12 amino acids. CDR3 nucleotide sequence: TGTGCCTGGAGCCGACCTGGCAATGAGCAGTTCTTC. Translated: CAWSRPGNEQFF.